This T cell receptor (beta chain) stems from a study of blood T cell repertoires in COVID-19. Study-wide context: PBMCs, B-cell-depleted T cells, or T cells provided the cDNA or gDNA that made up the material.

Study processing details: Reference gene primers were amplified, and this amplification served to estimate nucleated cell counts. The repertoire was sequenced with immunoSEQ multiplex PCR; TCRdb's copy has only in-frame clones and lacks some. From that table come the V and J calls and clone size; the DNA was used to work out D and trimming. The sample contains 63,000 or so clones, about 81% of which appear only once. J was trimmed by 2 bases and V by 5 bases; bases with no gene match: 12. This CDR3 has 16 amino acids. Germline V gene lookup returns CDR1 MNHEY and CDR2 SVGEGT. This clonotype was obtained from a human donor in a cohort sampled during active COVID-19. Sequencing was performed on peripheral blood. The rearrangement links TRBV6-2 or TRBV6-3 to TRBJ2-7, with 7 bases matching TRBD1. Here the CDR3 reads CASSLIPGQLAYEQYF. The CDR3 DNA reads as TGTGCCAGCAGTCTGATACCGGGACAGCTAGCCTACGAGCAGTACTTC.